The 32 T cell receptor beta chains below come from one sample, sequenced in a study of technical replicates of blood from a handful of donors. Profiling relied on immunoSEQ multiplex PCR, and the TCRdb table lists in-frame clones only, not all of them. This repertoire shows fewer than 100,000 clones, almost 96% found once; its top ten account for about 0.21%. Source material: T cells isolated from PBMCs. These receptors originate from a human donor in good health.

The V gene is TRBV6-5, the J gene TRBJ1-1; no reliable D call. Germline V gives CDR1 MNHEY, CDR2 SVGAGI. V was clipped by 5 bases and J by 4 bases, with 8 bases between them. The CDR3 covers 12 residues. The CDR3 nucleotides read TGTGCCAGCAGTCCGAGAGCCACTGAAGCTTTCTTT. Amino acids: CASSPRATEAFF.

The V gene is TRBV2, the J gene TRBJ2-1; 12 bases agree with TRBD1. CDR3 length equals 15 residues. V shed 7 bases, J shed 6 bases, and the junction held 7 bases outside the gene matches. Germline V CDR1 and CDR2: SNHLY, FYNNEI. The CDR3 loop reads CASKEGQGAFNEQFF. In DNA, the CDR3 is TGTGCCAGCAAGGAGGGACAGGGGGCGTTCAATGAGCAGTTCTTC.

As DNA, the CDR3 is TGCAGCACACCTAGCGGGAGCTCCTACAATGAGCAGTTCTTC. Amino acids: CSTPSGSSYNEQFF. The chain combines TRBV29-1 with TRBJ2-1; 10 nucleotides line up with TRBD2. V lost 8 bases to trimming and J lost 0 bases; unmatched junction nucleotides: 4. Germline V gives CDR1 SQVTM, CDR2 ANQGSEA. CDR3 length equals 14 residues.

The chain links TRBV7-7 to TRBJ2-1, with 12 positions matching TRBD1. Germline V CDR1 and CDR2: SSHAT, FNYEAQ (reference sequence). J lost 5 bases, V lost 3 bases, and 2 bases had no gene match. This CDR3 is 15 amino acids long. The CDR3 loop is CASSLGTGGHNEQFF. The CDR3 DNA follows: TGTGCCAGCAGCTTGGGGACAGGGGGCCACAATGAGCAGTTCTTC.

The V call is TRBV6-4, the J call TRBJ2-3; tentative D call: TRBD2 (5 bases). Germline V gene lookup returns CDR1 MRHNA and CDR2 SNTAGT. Trimming shortened V by 8 bases and J by 0 bases, and 12 bases separated the two germline ends. CDR3 length: 14 residues. CDR3 amino acids: CASSKGGSTDTQYF. The CDR3 region has the DNA TGTGCCAGCTCCAAGGGCGGGAGCACAGATACGCAGTATTTT.

This rearrangement joins TRBV25-1 to TRBJ1-2, with 7 bases lining up with TRBD1. The CDR3 is made up of 14 amino acids. The V segment lost 2 bases and the J segment 8 bases; nucleotides outside the gene matches: 8. In germline, CDR1 is MGHDK, CDR2 SYGVNS. CDR3 protein: CASSETGALRGYTF. CDR3 sequence (DNA): TGTGCCAGCAGTGAAACAGGGGCTTTACGGGGCTACACCTTC.

The chain uses TRBV7-2 and TRBJ2-1; 11 positions match TRBD2. The germline V gene encodes CDR1 SGHTA and CDR2 FQGNSA. Trimming cost V 6 bases and J 4 bases; bases outside gene matches: 5. CDR3 size: 15 residues. CDR3 protein: CASSQSSGGYNEQFF. The CDR3 DNA reads TGTGCCAGCAGTCAGTCTAGCGGGGGGTACAATGAGCAGTTCTTC.

This chain links TRBV6-1 with TRBJ2-2; 7 bases match TRBD1. This CDR3 is built from 16 residues. The germline gives CDR1 MNHNS, CDR2 SASEGT. J gave up 4 bases and V 2 bases, and 7 bases lay outside the gene matches. CDR3 sequence (DNA): TGTGCCAGCAGTGAAAGAGGGGGCGTAGGCACCGGGGAGCTGTTTTTT. Translation: CASSERGGVGTGELFF.

This chain links TRBV27 with TRBJ1-2; D gene ambiguous. The CDR3 is 15 residues long. CDR1 and CDR2 from the germline V gene are MNHEY and SMNVEV (reference sequence). The V and J ends lost 3 bases and 0 bases respectively, with 11 bases between them. The CDR3 reads CASSLAEGPNYGYTF. The CDR3 nucleotides are TGTGCCAGCAGTTTGGCGGAGGGCCCTAACTATGGCTACACCTTC.

The chain employs TRBV12-5 and TRBJ2-1; 13 nucleotides agree with TRBD2. This CDR3 contains 18 residues. Germline CDR1 is LGHNT and CDR2 is FRNRAP. Germline trimming cut 4 bases from V and 11 bases from J; bases unmatched to any gene: 17. CDR3 nucleotide sequence: TGTGCTAGTGGTTCCTGGACTAGCGGGAGTATAGCGCGCTATAAGCAGTTCTTC. Its translation is CASGSWTSGSIARYKQFF. Supplemented by reference TRBV12-5 and TRBJ2-1, the full variable domain reads DARVTQTPRHKVTEMGQEVTMRCQPILGHNTVFWYRQTMMQGLELLAYFRNRAPLDDSGMPKDRFSAEMPDATLATLKIQPSEPRDSAVYFCASGSWTSGSIARYKQFFGPGTRLTVL.

The genes are TRBV9 and TRBJ1-2; no firm D call. Per the germline V gene, CDR1 is SGDLS and CDR2 is YYNGEE. Between the trimmed V and J ends, which lost 2 bases and 2 bases, there was a span of 4 bases. The CDR3 runs 12 residues. The CDR3 nucleotides read TGTGCCAGCAGCGTCCGGAACTATGGCTACACCTTC. It codes for CASSVRNYGYTF.

The rearrangement joins TRBV11-3 to TRBJ2-1, with D perhaps matching TRBD2 (5 bases). From germline, CDR1 is SGHNT and CDR2 YENEEA. V gave up 0 bases and J gave up 2 bases, with 8 bases separating them. The CDR3 has 15 residues. The CDR3 loop is CASSLDGETYNEQFF. The DNA of the CDR3 is TGTGCCAGCAGCTTAGACGGGGAGACCTACAATGAGCAGTTCTTC.

This sequence joins TRBV19 and TRBJ2-3, with D possibly TRBD2 on 5 matching bases. Germline V gene sequence: CDR1 LNHDA, CDR2 SQIVND (reference sequence). This CDR3 is built from 14 residues. Trimming removed 3 bases from V and 2 bases from J, with 9 bases in between. CDR3 amino acids: CASSINDYTDTQYF. The DNA for the CDR3 is TGTGCCAGTAGTATTAATGACTACACAGATACGCAGTATTTT.

The chain carries TRBV7-9 and TRBJ2-5; D uncertain. The CDR3 is made up of 16 amino acids. Germline V gene sequence: CDR1 SEHNR, CDR2 FQNEAQ (reference sequence). V was shortened by 4 bases and J by 5 bases, with 20 bases between the two germline ends. The CDR3 loop reads CASSSPFMPPRETQYF. CDR3 coding DNA: TGTGCCAGCAGCTCCCCTTTTATGCCTCCTCGGGAGACCCAGTACTTC.

The chain is built from TRBV2 and TRBJ1-2; 7 nucleotides agree with TRBD1. Germline V gene data show CDR1 as SNHLY and CDR2 as FYNNEI. This CDR3 has 13 residues. V shed 4 bases and J 4 bases; nucleotides not matched to a gene: 3. CDR3 coding DNA: TGTGCCAGCAGTGTTTCAGGGGGCTATGGCTACACCTTC. The encoded protein is CASSVSGGYGYTF.

The gene calls are TRBV4-1 and TRBJ2-6, with 10 positions matching TRBD1. The CDR3 is 16 amino acids. Germline V gives CDR1 MGHRA, CDR2 YSYEKL. V lost 6 bases, J lost 1 base, and 3 bases stayed unmatched. CDR3 coding DNA: TGCGCCAGCAGAGGACAGGGGGGATCTGGGGCCAACGTCCTGACTTTC. This encodes CASRGQGGSGANVLTF.

This sequence joins TRBV4-2 and TRBJ1-2; a possible D gene is TRBD1 (6 bases). This CDR3 has 15 amino acids. Trimming pared 6 bases from V and 1 base from J, leaving 15 bases between. CDR1 and CDR2 (germline): LGHNA, YNFKEQ. The CDR3 sequence: CASRDLKGDNYGYTF. The CDR3 nucleotides are TGTGCCAGCAGGGACCTTAAGGGGGATAACTATGGCTACACCTTC.

The chain employs TRBV9 and TRBJ2-5, with D perhaps TRBD1 (6 bases). Trimming removed 0 bases at V and 7 bases at J, with 13 bases between. The germline V gene encodes CDR1 SGDLS and CDR2 YYNGEE. This CDR3 has 14 amino acids. The CDR3 here is CASSVAGQGRTQYF. CDR3 nucleotides: TGTGCCAGCAGCGTAGCCGGGCAGGGGAGGACCCAGTACTTC.

J is TRBJ2-3 and V is TRBV5-1, with 9 bases matching TRBD2. The CDR3 is 14 residues long. J gave up 2 bases and V 7 bases, and 5 bases lay outside the gene matches. Germline V gene sequence: CDR1 SGHRS, CDR2 YFSETQ. CDR3 nucleotide sequence: TGCGCCAGCCGGGCGGGAGGGACCACAGATACGCAGTATTTT. Translated: CASRAGGTTDTQYF.

This clone was seen a few times. The rearrangement links TRBV9 to TRBJ1-1, with 9 bases that match TRBD1. The J segment lost 5 bases and the V segment lost 7 bases, leaving 6 bases of the junction unmatched. This CDR3 is built from 13 residues. Germline CDR1 is SGDLS and CDR2 is YYNGEE. CDR3: CASGWTGDTEAFF. DNA of the CDR3: TGTGCCAGCGGGTGGACAGGGGATACTGAAGCTTTCTTT.

The rearrangement links TRBV19 to TRBJ2-1, with 9 bases matching TRBD2. CDR3 size: 19 residues. The V gene's germline CDR1 is LNHDA and CDR2 SQIVND (reference sequence). The V segment lost 3 bases and the J segment 5 bases; nucleotides outside the gene matches: 17. Written as DNA, the CDR3 is TGTGCCAGTAGTATCCCGGGACTAGCTCCGGGAAGGCCAAACAATGAGCAGTTCTTC. Protein product: CASSIPGLAPGRPNNEQFF.

CDR3 in amino acids: CASSPLALGGSGTQYF. The CDR3 DNA reads as TGTGCCAGCAGCCCTTTGGCCCTCGGGGGATCGGGTACGCAGTATTTT. The chain carries TRBV11-2 and TRBJ2-3; TRBD2 is a possible D gene (6 bases). Per germline, CDR1 SGHAT and CDR2 FQNNGV. The CDR3 loop spans 16 amino acids. V lost 5 bases to trimming and J lost 8 bases, with 23 bases between them.

The rearrangement joins TRBV6-1 to TRBJ2-7; D gene uncertain. Per germline, CDR1 MNHNS and CDR2 SASEGT. Between the trimmed V and J ends, which lost 2 bases and 4 bases, there was a span of 15 bases. This CDR3 spans 15 amino acids. CDR3 DNA sequence: TGTGCCAGCAGTGAACGTGTTACGGTGAATTACGAGCAGTACTTC. Its translation is CASSERVTVNYEQYF.

The chain joins TRBV28 to TRBJ2-4, with D perhaps TRBD2 (6 bases). The germline CDR1 and CDR2 sequences are MDHEN and SYDVKM. With 8 bases removed from V and 0 bases from J, the gap between germline ends came to 20 bases. The CDR3 sequence is 17 residues long. The CDR3 loop reads CASLPGGTHLAKNIQYF. In DNA form, the CDR3 reads TGTGCCAGCCTCCCTGGCGGGACGCATCTAGCCAAAAACATTCAGTACTTC.

The table lists this clone with a count of one. The V gene is TRBV28, the J gene TRBJ2-1; a possible D gene is TRBD2 (6 bases). This CDR3 has 16 amino acids. Trimming left V 0 bases short and J 5 bases short, with 14 bases between. In germline, CDR1 is MDHEN, CDR2 SYDVKM. DNA of the CDR3: TGTGCCAGCAGTTTATGGGGGGGTCAGGCCAACAATGAGCAGTTCTTC. It translates to CASSLWGGQANNEQFF.

The chain combines TRBV16 with TRBJ2-3; D possibly corresponds to TRBD2 (5 bases). This CDR3 has 21 residues. CDR1 and CDR2 from the germline V gene are KGHSY and FQNENV. The V end lost 3 bases, the J end lost 1 base, and 29 bases lay between the germline ends. CDR3 in DNA: TGTGCCAGCAGCCAGACGACTAAGACTTTGACTGCCCGGGGAGGCACAGATACGCAGTATTTT. Its protein is CASSQTTKTLTARGGTDTQYF.

The chain's CDR3 is CASSQRSRGEETQYF. In DNA form, the CDR3 reads TGTGCCAGCAGCCAGCGTTCCAGGGGAGAAGAGACCCAGTACTTC. The gene calls are TRBV7-2 and TRBJ2-5; tentative D call: TRBD1 (6 bases). Per the germline V gene, CDR1 is SGHTA and CDR2 is FQGNSA. The V end lost 5 bases, the J end lost 3 bases, and 16 bases lay between the germline ends. The CDR3 sequence is 15 residues long.

V is TRBV4-1 and J is TRBJ1-4, with D perhaps TRBD1 (5 bases). V was trimmed by 4 bases and J by 4 bases, leaving 10 bases between them. The germline V gene encodes CDR1 MGHRA and CDR2 YSYEKL. CDR3 length: 14 residues. DNA of the CDR3: TGCGCCAGCAGCCCAAGACAGAATAATGAAAAACTGTTTTTT. Translated: CASSPRQNNEKLFF.

V gene TRBV5-1 combines with J gene TRBJ2-1; D is ambiguous. Trimming pared 4 bases from V and 5 bases from J, leaving 7 bases between. Per the germline V gene, CDR1 is SGHRS and CDR2 is YFSETQ. The CDR3 runs to 12 residues. CDR3 nucleotide sequence: TGCGCCAGCAGCGAAGTAGACAATGAGCAGTTCTTC. Amino acid sequence: CASSEVDNEQFF.

The J gene is TRBJ2-2, the V gene TRBV6-1, with TRBD2 matching 9 bases. This CDR3 is 15 amino acids long. The ends lost 6 bases at V and 2 bases at J; junction bases unmatched: 4. The germline gives CDR1 MNHNS, CDR2 SASEGT. The CDR3: CASRVAGANTGELFF. The CDR3 bases are TGTGCCAGCAGAGTAGCGGGAGCTAACACCGGGGAGCTGTTTTTT.

The chain recombines TRBV10-1 with TRBJ2-3; 15 bases are a match to TRBD2. The J segment lost 7 bases and the V segment lost 8 bases, leaving 10 bases of the junction unmatched. The length of the CDR3 is 16 residues. CDR1 and CDR2 from the germline V gene are WNHNN and SYGVQD (reference sequence). CDR3 protein: CASSPGLAGGSYTQYF. In DNA form, the CDR3 reads TGCGCCAGCTCCCCGGGACTAGCGGGAGGATCCTATACGCAGTATTTT.

The chain uses TRBV18 and TRBJ2-5, with D tentatively TRBD2 (6 bases). The germline V and J ends were trimmed by 3 bases and 5 bases, with 13 bases remaining between them. The CDR3 covers 14 residues. Germline V CDR1 and CDR2: KGHSH, LQKENI. The CDR3 nucleotides read TGTGCCAGCTCACCGCTAACTAGCACCGAGACCCAGTACTTC. It translates to CASSPLTSTETQYF.